These T cell receptor beta chains were read from a single sample in a study of cytomegalovirus exposure and HLA in healthy donors. The method was immunoSEQ multiplex PCR; TCRdb's version includes in-frame clones alone and lacks a portion of them. This table has approximately 150,000 clones, about 63% appearing once. The sequencing sample was made of PBMCs. Source of these receptors: a woman aged 40 to 50 in good health and CMV-seropositive. Each CDR3 is given without its conserved first and last residue. Each record gives: J gene, V gene, CDR3 protein.

J gene: TRBJ1-1; V gene: TRBV6-5; CDR3 protein: ASRKSDGRNTEAF
J gene: TRBJ2-3; V gene: TRBV7-2; CDR3 protein: ASRTTSGGTDTQY
J gene: TRBJ2-3; V gene: TRBV5-4; CDR3 protein: ASSPGTSGYYRDTQY
J gene: TRBJ2-5; V gene: TRBV5-4; CDR3 protein: ASSLKGQGASRGTQY
J gene: TRBJ2-1; V gene: TRBV2; CDR3 protein: AQRKVAGYNEQF
J gene: TRBJ2-5; V gene: TRBV19; CDR3 protein: ASSITGTEETQY
J gene: TRBJ2-3; V gene: TRBV13; CDR3 protein: ASSQRLAVKSTDTQY
J gene: TRBJ2-2; V gene: TRBV5-6; CDR3 protein: ASSSGVGRDRGTGELF
J gene: TRBJ2-3; V gene: TRBV19; CDR3 protein: ASSFLAGGGGTQY
J gene: TRBJ2-1; V gene: TRBV4-3; CDR3 protein: ASSQGQGRHNEQF
J gene: TRBJ2-7; V gene: TRBV18; CDR3 protein: ASVTSASYEQY
J gene: TRBJ1-2; V gene: TRBV28; CDR3 protein: ASSRLIANYGYT
J gene: TRBJ1-2; V gene: TRBV10-3; CDR3 protein: AISESAGGYT
J gene: TRBJ2-5; V gene: TRBV2; CDR3 protein: ASRLDRVGWETQY
J gene: TRBJ2-2; V gene: TRBV5-6; CDR3 protein: ASSLIQGSGELF
J gene: TRBJ2-1; V gene: TRBV28; CDR3 protein: ASSVPLAGLHEQF
J gene: TRBJ1-2; V gene: TRBV4-3; CDR3 protein: ASSQDRQLSGGGYGYT
J gene: TRBJ1-1; V gene: TRBV5-6; CDR3 protein: ASSPDRLNTEAF
J gene: TRBJ2-4; V gene: TRBV9; CDR3 protein: ASSVGRVGKNIQY
J gene: TRBJ1-5; V gene: TRBV19; CDR3 protein: ASNRDNDILGQPQH
J gene: TRBJ2-7; V gene: TRBV5-1; CDR3 protein: ASSLAQVSYEQY
J gene: TRBJ2-1; V gene: TRBV9; CDR3 protein: ASSVITGNEQF
J gene: TRBJ2-2; V gene: TRBV4-1; CDR3 protein: ASSQPGTSGRENGELF
J gene: TRBJ1-1; V gene: TRBV19; CDR3 protein: ASSSPGHPRNTEAF
J gene: TRBJ1-4; V gene: TRBV6-6; CDR3 protein: ASSPQGSYEKLF
J gene: TRBJ1-1; V gene: TRBV19; CDR3 protein: ASSIRGQGTKNTEAF